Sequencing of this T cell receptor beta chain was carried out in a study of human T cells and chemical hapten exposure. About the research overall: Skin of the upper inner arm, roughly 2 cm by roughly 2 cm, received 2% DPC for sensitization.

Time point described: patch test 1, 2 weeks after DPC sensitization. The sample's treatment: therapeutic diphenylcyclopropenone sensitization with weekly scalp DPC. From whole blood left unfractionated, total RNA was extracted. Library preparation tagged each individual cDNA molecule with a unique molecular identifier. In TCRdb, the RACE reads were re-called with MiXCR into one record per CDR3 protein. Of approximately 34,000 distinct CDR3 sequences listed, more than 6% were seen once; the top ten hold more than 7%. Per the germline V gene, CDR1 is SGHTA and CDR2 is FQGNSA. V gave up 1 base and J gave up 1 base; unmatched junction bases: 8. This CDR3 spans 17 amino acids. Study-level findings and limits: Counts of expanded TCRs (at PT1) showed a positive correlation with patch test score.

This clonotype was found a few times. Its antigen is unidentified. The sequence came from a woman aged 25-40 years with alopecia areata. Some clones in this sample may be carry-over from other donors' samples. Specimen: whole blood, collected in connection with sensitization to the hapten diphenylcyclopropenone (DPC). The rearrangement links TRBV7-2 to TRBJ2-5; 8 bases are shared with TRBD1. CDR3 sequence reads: CASSLGWTGTPQETQYF. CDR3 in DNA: TGTGCCAGCAGCTTAGGCTGGACAGGGACCCCCCAAGAGACCCAGTACTTC.